This TCR beta chain was sequenced in a study of blood T cell repertoires in COVID-19. On the study more broadly: Sites in the United States, Italy and Spain provided acute and convalescent COVID-19 samples.

Across about two dozen US areas, participants ranged in age from roughly 18 to 95 years. Cohorts were based on clinical histories the participants reported. In the original processing: Estimated nucleated cell counts came from reference gene primer amplification. The assay was immunoSEQ multiplex PCR, and TCRdb's table has in-frame clones only and misses some. The V and J calls and clone size are taken from that table; D and trimming were inferred from the DNA. The table includes 150,000 to 200,000 clones, more than 65% detected once. This CDR3 comprises 14 residues. Germline V CDR1 and CDR2: MDHEN, SYDVKM. The ends lost 7 bases at V and 2 bases at J; junction bases unmatched: 5.

The sequenced sample was PBMCs or T cells enriched from blood (not recorded which). The rearrangement links TRBV28 to TRBJ1-2, with 9 nucleotides matching TRBD1. The clonotype was recovered from a man aged 35-49 years who had recovered from COVID-19. The CDR3 DNA reads TGTGCCAGCATTTCCGGGACAGGGAACTATGGCTACACCTTC. It translates to CASISGTGNYGYTF.